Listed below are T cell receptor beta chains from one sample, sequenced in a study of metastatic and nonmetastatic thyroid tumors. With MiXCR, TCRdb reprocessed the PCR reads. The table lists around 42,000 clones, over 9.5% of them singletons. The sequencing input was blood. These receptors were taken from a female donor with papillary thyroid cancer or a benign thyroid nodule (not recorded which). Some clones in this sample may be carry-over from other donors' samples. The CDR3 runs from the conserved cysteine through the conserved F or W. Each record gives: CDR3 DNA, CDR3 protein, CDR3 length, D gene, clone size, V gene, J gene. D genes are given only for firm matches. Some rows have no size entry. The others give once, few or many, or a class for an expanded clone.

TGTGCCAGCAGTTTGGGGCGGGGATTCGGGACTGAAGCTTTCTTT	CASSLGRGFGTEAFF	15	-	many	TRBV28	TRBJ1-1
TGTGCCAGCAGTTATAGGGGCAATCAGCCCCAGCATTTT	CASSYRGNQPQHF	13	-	many	TRBV6-1	TRBJ1-5
TGTGCCAGCAGTAAACTAGCGGGAGGGCCCTACAATGAGCAGTTCTTC	CASSKLAGGPYNEQFF	16	TRBD2	many	TRBV6-1	TRBJ2-1
TGCGCCAGCAGCCTCCAGGTGGGGGGCGCCTCAGACACTGAAGCTTTCTTT	CASSLQVGGASDTEAFF	17	-	many	TRBV5-1	TRBJ1-1
TGTGCCAGGCCGGGAAAACTCTCAGGGGCCAACGTCCTGACTTTC	CARPGKLSGANVLTF	15	-	many	TRBV6-4	TRBJ2-6
TGTGCCAGCAGTGATACGGGAGGGAACAGTGAGCAGTTCTTC	CASSDTGGNSEQFF	14	TRBD2	many	TRBV25-1	TRBJ2-1
TGTGCCAGCAGTCATCTAGCGGGAGGGCCGTTGATTCAGTACTTC	CASSHLAGGPLIQYF	15	TRBD2	-	TRBV9	TRBJ2-4
TGTGCCAGCAGTTTCGGACAGGGTTTGGAGCAGTACTTC	CASSFGQGLEQYF	13	TRBD1	many	TRBV12-3/TRBV12-4	TRBJ2-7
TGTGCCAGCAGCCCTCATACTAGCGGGAGAACAGATACGCAGTATTTT	CASSPHTSGRTDTQYF	16	TRBD2	many	TRBV27	TRBJ2-3
TGTGCCAGCAGCCCAGAGGGGTTAGCTGGGGCCAACGTCCTGACTTTC	CASSPEGLAGANVLTF	16	-	many	TRBV4-2	TRBJ2-6
TGTGCCATCAGTGAGAGCGGGAGCACAGATACGCAGTATTTT	CAISESGSTDTQYF	14	-	many	TRBV10-3	TRBJ2-3
TGCGCCAGCAGGGGAGGGGGCTTCGGCGGGGAGCTGTTTTTT	CASRGGGFGGELFF	14	-	many	TRBV5-1	TRBJ2-2
TGTGCCATCCAGAGGACTAGCGGGAGTAGGGCGAACACCGGGGAGCTGTTTTTT	CAIQRTSGSRANTGELFF	18	TRBD2	many	TRBV10-3	TRBJ2-2
TGTGCCAGCAGCTTTGGGGGTCCAGGGGCCTATGGCTACACCTTC	CASSFGGPGAYGYTF	15	-	many	TRBV7-2	TRBJ1-2
TGTGCCAGCAGCTTAACCGCGGGAGGGAGCAATGAGCAGTTCTTC	CASSLTAGGSNEQFF	15	TRBD2	many	TRBV7-3	TRBJ2-1
TGTGCCAGCAGGAGGGGTCGGGAGGACGGGGAGCTGTTTTTT	CASRRGREDGELFF	14	TRBD2	many	TRBV7-2	TRBJ2-2
TGTGCCACCAGTGACCCGAACTACGAGCAGTACTTC	CATSDPNYEQYF	12	-	many	TRBV24-1	TRBJ2-7
TGTGCCAGCAAAACCAACAGGGGCTTCTACGAGCAGTACTTC	CASKTNRGFYEQYF	14	TRBD1	many	TRBV2	TRBJ2-7